A single sample is the source of the 16 T cell receptor beta chains below, sequenced in a study of cytotoxic CD8 clonotypes in ibrutinib-treated CLL. TCRdb's copy holds only in-frame clones and misses some; the assay was immunoSEQ multiplex PCR. Of some 130,000 clones in the sample, roughly 85% were seen once. The specimen was PBMCs, collected after 24 months of ibrutinib treatment. Receptors originate from a human donor with chronic lymphocytic leukemia.

A word on this clone: An end of the junction does not agree with germline; a read error may underlie this. The gene calls are TRBV27 and TRBJ2-1; maybe TRBD2 (6 bases). Germline V CDR1 and CDR2: MNHEY, SMNVEV (reference sequence). The CDR3 has 15 amino acids. CDR3 sequence (DNA): TGTGCCAGCAGTTTATCCGCAGAGTCGATCCCGACGGGGGTCTTC. Protein product: CASSLSAESIPTGVF.

This chain joins TRBV28 and TRBJ2-7; tentative D call: TRBD2 (7 bases). V was cut by 6 bases and J by 4 bases, with 19 bases left in between. Germline assignment: CDR1 MDHEN and CDR2 SYDVKM. The CDR3 has 15 residues. The chain's CDR3 is CASSPPPGGRYEQYF. CDR3 sequence (DNA): TGTGCCAGCAGCCCTCCCCCCGGGGGGCGGTACGAGCAGTACTTC.

V gene TRBV4-2 combines with J gene TRBJ2-4; TRBD1 aligns across 7 bases. This CDR3 contains 16 residues. Germline V gives CDR1 LGHNA, CDR2 YNFKEQ. The V segment lost 0 bases and the J segment 2 bases; nucleotides outside the gene matches: 4. CDR3 DNA: TGTGCCAGCAGCCAAGAACAGGGGTTTCCCAAAAACATTCAGTACTTC. Translating gives CASSQEQGFPKNIQYF.

The chain links TRBV5-6 to TRBJ2-2; 8 bases map to TRBD1. Germline CDR1 reads SGHDT; CDR2 reads YYEEEE. J gave up 4 bases and V 0 bases, and 2 bases lay outside the gene matches. The CDR3 has 15 residues. CDR3 in amino acids: CASSLGDRPTGELFF. In DNA form, the CDR3 reads TGTGCCAGCAGCTTGGGGGACAGGCCCACCGGGGAGCTGTTTTTT.

The chain joins TRBV28 to TRBJ2-5, with 9 bases lining up with TRBD2. The CDR3 loop spans 16 amino acids. Trimming took 6 bases from V and 2 from J; bases not matched to a gene: 10. Germline V gene lookup returns CDR1 MDHEN and CDR2 SYDVKM. The CDR3 here is CASSPQGREGQETQYF. In DNA form, the CDR3 reads TGTGCCAGCAGCCCCCAGGGGCGGGAGGGTCAAGAGACCCAGTACTTC.

The chain has TRBV6-1 and TRBJ1-4; D is undetermined. V was clipped by 2 bases and J by 7 bases, with 5 bases between them. Germline assignment: CDR1 MNHNS and CDR2 SASEGT. This CDR3 is built from 12 residues. The CDR3 coding sequence is TGTGCCAGCAGTGAATGGGGTGAAAAACTGTTTTTT. It codes for CASSEWGEKLFF.

The chain employs TRBV20-1 and TRBJ2-7, with D possibly matching TRBD1 (5 bases). The germline V gene has CDR1 DFQATT and CDR2 SNEGSKA (reference sequence). This CDR3 spans 11 amino acids. The V end was cut by 3 bases, the J end by 5 bases, with 8 bases between. CDR3 coding DNA: TGCAGTGCTAGTAAGGGGAACGAGCAGTACTTC. It codes for CSASKGNEQYF.

This clone was seen only a few times. This chain joins TRBV28 and TRBJ1-3, with D perhaps matching TRBD1 (5 bases). The V and J ends lost 7 bases and 1 base respectively, with 11 bases between them. This CDR3 spans 14 amino acids. Germline CDR1 reads MDHEN; CDR2 reads SYDVKM. The CDR3 region has the DNA TGTGCCAGCAAAACGGGGGGATCTGGAAACACCATATATTTT. Its translation is CASKTGGSGNTIYF.

The gene calls are TRBV29-1 and TRBJ1-2, with D possibly matching TRBD1 (6 bases). The CDR3 runs to 13 residues. Looked up from germline, CDR1 is SQVTM and CDR2 is ANQGSEA. The germline V and J ends were trimmed by 5 bases and 8 bases, with 18 bases remaining between them. For the CDR3, the DNA is TGCAGCGTTCATCAATACAGGGAGGACGGCTACACCTTC. Translation gives CSVHQYREDGYTF.

The chain employs TRBV6-1 and TRBJ1-1; TRBD1 might be the D (5 bases). V gave up 2 bases and J gave up 8 bases, with 15 bases separating them. The CDR3 totals 14 residues. Germline CDR1 and CDR2: MNHNS and SASEGT. CDR3 protein: CASSEFGARGEAFF. Here the CDR3 DNA reads TGTGCCAGCAGTGAATTCGGGGCCCGGGGGGAAGCTTTCTTT.

The V gene is TRBV7-8, the J gene TRBJ1-4; D is possibly TRBD1 (6 bases). Trimming shortened V by 5 bases and J by 9 bases, and 16 bases separated the two germline ends. Germline V lookup: CDR1 SGHVS, CDR2 FQNEAQ. The CDR3 length is 14 residues. CDR3 protein: CASSTRTARKKLFF. CDR3 DNA sequence: TGTGCCAGCAGCACGCGGACAGCCAGAAAAAAACTGTTTTTT.

This rearrangement joins TRBV4-2 to TRBJ1-3; 8 bases are shared with TRBD1. Germline V gives CDR1 LGHNA, CDR2 YNFKEQ. This CDR3 region has 14 residues. V dropped 6 bases and J dropped 0; count of bases not matched to a gene: 1. CDR3 nucleotide sequence: TGTGCCAGCAGTCAGGGGGCCTCTGGAAACACCATATATTTT. It specifies CASSQGASGNTIYF.

V usage is TRBV27 and J usage is TRBJ1-1; a possible D gene is TRBD1 (5 bases). The CDR3 has 14 residues. Per the germline V gene, CDR1 is MNHEY and CDR2 is SMNVEV (reference sequence). Trimming removed 4 bases at V and 4 bases at J, with 13 bases between. CDR3: CASSWGERGTEAFF. The CDR3, as DNA: TGTGCCAGCAGTTGGGGGGAAAGAGGCACTGAAGCTTTCTTT.

The J gene is TRBJ2-7, the V gene TRBV7-2, with D perhaps TRBD1 or TRBD2 (6 bases each). The CDR3 is 15 residues long. Germline loops: CDR1 SGHTA, CDR2 FQGNSA. The germline V and J ends were trimmed by 1 base and 3 bases, with 13 bases remaining between them. For the CDR3, the DNA is TGTGCCAGCAGCTTAGTTAGAGAGGGGGGCTACGAGCAGTACTTC. It is translated as CASSLVREGGYEQYF.

The chain recombines TRBV13 with TRBJ2-3; D remains ambiguous. The germline V and J ends were trimmed by 1 base and 1 base, with 12 bases remaining between them. Per germline, CDR1 PRHDT and CDR2 FYEKMQ (reference sequence). There are 16 residues in the CDR3. In DNA, the CDR3 is TGTGCCAGCAGCTTAGAACGGAGAGAACGCACAGATACGCAGTATTTT. Translated, it gives CASSLERRERTDTQYF.

V gene TRBV21-1 combines with J gene TRBJ1-2. TRBV21-1 is tagged as a pseudogene. The CDR3 runs 18 residues. In nucleotides, the CDR3 is TGTGCCAGCAGCGCAGGAGGGGAGGCAGGGAGCCTCTTCTATGGCTACACCTTC. It is translated as CASSAGGEAGSLFYGYTF.